These T cell receptor beta chains were read from a single sample in a study of shared clonotypes between healthy human individuals. The method was immunoSEQ multiplex PCR; TCRdb's version includes in-frame clones alone and lacks a portion of them. The sample shows a few million clones, 90% to 95% of them seen only once. The sample taken for sequencing was naive CD4+ T cells sorted from blood. All receptors come from a man aged 18-30 years in good health. The CDR3 runs from the conserved cysteine through the conserved F or W. The order of the fields is V gene, D gene, clone size, J gene, CDR3 DNA, CDR3 protein. The D gene is left open where the match is weak. Where a row states a size, it is once, few, many or the class of an expanded clone; other rows omit it.

TRBV6-1	.	.	TRBJ1-1	TGTGCCAGCAGTGAGGAAGCTTTCTTT	CASSEEAFF
TRBV6-5	TRBD2	once	TRBJ2-3	TGTGCCAGCCTAGCGGGGCCCCTCGCTGCGCAGTATTTT	CASLAGPLAAQYF
TRBV6-5	TRBD2	once	TRBJ2-7	TGTGCCAGCGGAAGAGCGGGACTCTACGAGCAGTACTTC	CASGRAGLYEQYF
TRBV25-1	.	.	TRBJ1-1	TGTGCCAGCAGTGATGCCGGACGGAGGAACACTGAAGCTTTCTTT	CASSDAGRRNTEAFF
TRBV7-2	TRBD1	once	TRBJ2-5	TGTGCCGGCAGGGGGTCGGCTCAAGAGACCCAGTACTTC	CAGRGSAQETQYF
TRBV28	TRBD1	.	TRBJ2-7	TGTGCCAGCAGTTTATTTTTTCGGCGGACAGGGGGCCAGGGTGGCCACGAACAGTACTTC	CASSLFFRRTGGQGGHEQYF
TRBV30	TRBD2	.	TRBJ2-1	TGTGCCTGGAGTGCAAGCGGGGGGGTCGGTGAGCAGTTCTTC	CAWSASGGVGEQFF
TRBV7-9	.	.	TRBJ2-5	TGTGCCAGCAGCTTAACGGGGGACAAGGCCCAGTACTTC	CASSLTGDKAQYF
TRBV30	.	.	TRBJ1-1	TGTGCCTGGCTCTTTGGGCACACTGAAGCTTTCTTT	CAWLFGHTEAFF
TRBV10-2	TRBD2	.	TRBJ2-1	TGCGCCAGCATCGAGGGCAGCGGGAGGTACAATGAGCAGTTCTTC	CASIEGSGRYNEQFF
TRBV18	.	.	TRBJ1-3	TGTGCCAGCTCACGGGGAGCTGGAAACACCATATATTTT	CASSRGAGNTIYF
TRBV5-1	.	.	TRBJ2-2	TGCGCCAGCAGCTTGAACGCCGGGACATCGAACACCGGGGAGCTGTTTTTT	CASSLNAGTSNTGELFF
TRBV27	TRBD1	.	TRBJ1-2	TGTGCCAGCAGTCCCCACGGGACAGGGAATCACTATGGCTACACCTTC	CASSPHGTGNHYGYTF
TRBV11-2	.	.	TRBJ2-1	TGTGCCAGCAGCTTAGAGGGTCGGGTTACCAATGAGCAGTTCTTC	CASSLEGRVTNEQFF
TRBV4-1	.	.	TRBJ2-5	TGCGCCAGCAGCCAAGGTTGGGAGCAAGAGACCCAGTACTTC	CASSQGWEQETQYF
TRBV6-5	.	.	TRBJ2-3	TGTGCCAGCATGATAAGGGGGGATAGGACAGATACGCAGTATTTT	CASMIRGDRTDTQYF
TRBV18	.	.	TRBJ2-7	TGTGCCAGCTCACCAGGGGACACCAGCTACGAGCAGTACTTC	CASSPGDTSYEQYF
TRBV5-8	TRBD1	once	TRBJ2-5	TGTGCCAGCAGCTTGTACCCCGGGACAGGGCAAGAGACCCAGTACTTC	CASSLYPGTGQETQYF
TRBV7-9	TRBD2	.	TRBJ2-1	TGTGCCAGCAGCCCGACTAGCGGGAGGGGCAATGAGCAGTTCTTC	CASSPTSGRGNEQFF
TRBV10-2	TRBD2	.	TRBJ2-1	TGCGCCAGCAGTAAACTAGCGGGAGGTAATGAGCAGTTCTTC	CASSKLAGGNEQFF
TRBV30	TRBD2	.	TRBJ2-3	TGTGCCTGGACCCGGGGCGGGGGTGGCGCAGATACGCAGTATTTT	CAWTRGGGGADTQYF
TRBV28	.	.	TRBJ1-5	TGTGCCAGCAGTTTTAGGGCGATTAGCAATCAGCCCCAGCATTTT	CASSFRAISNQPQHF
TRBV7-9	.	few	TRBJ2-2	TGTGCCAGCAGCTTAGGTGCCGGGGAGCTGTTTTTT	CASSLGAGELFF
TRBV2	.	.	TRBJ2-5	TGTGCCAGCAAATTGGGAGAGACCCAGTACTTC	CASKLGETQYF
TRBV5-1	.	.	TRBJ1-3	TGCGCCAGCAGCTTGGAGTATAACTCTGGAAACACCATATATTTT	CASSLEYNSGNTIYF
TRBV11-2	.	.	TRBJ2-5	TGTGCCAGCAGCTTCACGGGGACTCCTCAAGAGACCCAGTACTTC	CASSFTGTPQETQYF
TRBV10-3	.	.	TRBJ2-2	TGTGCCATCAAGGGGGGCCAGGCGGAAGCCGGGGAGCTGTTTTTT	CAIKGGQAEAGELFF
TRBV5-1	.	.	TRBJ1-4	TGCGCCAGCAGCTTTGAGGGGCTTAATGAAAAACTGTTTTTT	CASSFEGLNEKLFF
TRBV28	.	few	TRBJ1-6	TGTGCCAGCAGTTTGGTAATTTCACCCCTCCACTTT	CASSLVISPLHF